This T cell receptor (beta chain) derives from a study of blood T cell repertoires in COVID-19. Study at large: Donors in the United States, Italy and Spain gave samples during acute or convalescent COVID-19. From T cells, B-cell-depleted T cells, or PBMCs came the material, which was cDNA or gDNA.

CDR3 length: 15 residues. V dropped 2 bases and J dropped 4; count of bases not matched to a gene: 7. Germline loops: CDR1 SGHRS, CDR2 YFSETQ. The authors' processing: Reference gene primer amplification gave estimated nucleated cell counts. Measured with immunoSEQ multiplex PCR; TCRdb has only the in-frame clones, and not every one. The D gene and trimming were derived from the DNA, and the V and J assignments and clone size from that table. The sample contains more than 95,000 clones, roughly 87% of which appear only once. This clonotype was sampled from a human donor in a cohort sampled during active COVID-19. The sequenced sample was peripheral blood. This rearrangement joins TRBV5-1 to TRBJ2-5; the match to TRBD2 covers 8 bases. The CDR3 DNA is TGCGCCAGCAGCTTCGGGGGGGCCTCGGGAGAGACCCAGTACTTC. As protein: CASSFGGASGETQYF. Full variable domain (missing parts from reference TRBV5-1 and TRBJ2-5): KAGVTQTPRYLIKTRGQQVTLSCSPISGHRSVSWYQQTPGQGLQFLFEYFSETQRNKGNFPGRFSGRQFSNSRSEMNVSTLELGDSALYLCASSFGGASGETQYFGPGTRLLVL.